One and the same sample provided the 11 T cell receptor beta chains below, sequenced in a study of early T cells in non-severe SARS-CoV-2 infection. TCRdb reprocessed the 5' RACE reads with MiXCR, giving one entry per CDR3 protein. There are about 70,000 distinct CDR3 sequences in the sample; roughly 12% occur only once, and less than 20% lies in the top ten. The sequences come from whole blood, collected at baseline. Source of these receptors: an adult who was a healthcare worker with PCR-confirmed SARS-CoV-2 infection or an uninfected control (not recorded which). The donor label of this sample is uncertain.

This clonotype has only a few counts. The chain combines TRBV12-3 or TRBV12-4 with TRBJ1-4; a weak D match, TRBD1 (6 bases). The CDR3 is 15 amino acids. Trimming removed 5 bases from V and 5 bases from J, with 15 bases in between. CDR3 in amino acids: CASSPPGALNEKLFF. Here the CDR3 DNA reads TGTGCCAGCAGTCCTCCGGGGGCTTTAAATGAAAAACTGTTTTTT.

V usage is TRBV10-3 and J usage is TRBJ2-1; D unclear. Germline CDR1 and CDR2: ENHRY and SYGVKD. The germline V and J ends were trimmed by 0 bases and 4 bases, with 16 bases remaining between them. This CDR3 has 17 residues. The CDR3 region is CAISESGGGYRYNEQFF. The DNA for the CDR3 is TGTGCCATCAGTGAGTCGGGCGGTGGCTACCGATACAATGAGCAGTTCTTC.

This clonotype occurred a few times. This chain connects TRBV9 to TRBJ2-7; D is ambiguous. Germline CDR1 and CDR2: SGDLS and YYNGEE. Trimming took 0 bases from V and 7 from J, leaving 11 bases between them. The CDR3 spans 13 residues. In DNA, the CDR3 is TGTGCCAGCAGCGTAGGATCTCCCGGAGAGCAGTACTTC. Translated, it gives CASSVGSPGEQYF.

This clonotype has at least ten counts. The V and J genes are TRBV6-5 and TRBJ1-6; D unclear. Germline CDR1 reads MNHEY; CDR2 reads SVGAGI. This CDR3 has 12 amino acids. The V end lost 8 bases, the J end lost 13 bases, and 15 bases lay between the germline ends. CDR3 DNA: TGTGCCAGCTCCCGCCGGACCGATCCCCTCCACTTT. This translates into CASSRRTDPLHF.

This clonotype was recorded a few times. This chain links TRBV3-1 with TRBJ1-1; tentatively, D is TRBD1 (5 bases). This CDR3 comprises 13 residues. V was clipped by 8 bases and J by 4 bases, with 14 bases between them. Germline loops: CDR1 LGHDT, CDR2 YNNKEL (reference sequence). The CDR3 DNA sequence: TGTGCCAGCCACAAGAGGGGTAGCACTGAAGCTTTCTTT. Translation gives CASHKRGSTEAFF.

This clonotype appeared once. The chain joins TRBV27 to TRBJ2-7, with 8 bases aligning to TRBD1. This CDR3 contains 15 residues. J lost 5 bases, V lost 3 bases, and 9 bases had no gene match. Germline-derived CDR1 and CDR2 are MNHEY and SMNVEV (reference sequence). The CDR3 DNA is TGTGCCAGCAGTTTTCTGGACAGGGTTGAGGACGAGCAGTACTTC. It yields the protein CASSFLDRVEDEQYF.

This clonotype has more than one count but fewer than ten. J is TRBJ1-2 and V is TRBV14; no reliable D call. The CDR3 sequence is 14 residues long. The germline V gene encodes CDR1 SGHDN and CDR2 FVKESK. Trimming took off 0 bases at V and 8 bases at J, with 13 bases between the two ends. The CDR3 bases are TGTGCCAGCAGCCAAGAACCGGGTGCGAGGGGCTACACCTTC. It specifies CASSQEPGARGYTF.

This chain connects TRBV11-3 to TRBJ1-1, with TRBD1 as a possible D gene (6 bases). The germline V gene encodes CDR1 SGHNT and CDR2 YENEEA. Trimming stripped 5 bases from V and 0 bases from J, with 10 bases between. This CDR3 is 14 amino acids long. In nucleotides, the CDR3 is TGTGCCAGCAGCCCTGGACAGATGAACACTGAAGCTTTCTTT. This translates into CASSPGQMNTEAFF.

The chain employs TRBV9 and TRBJ2-2; D call uncertain. This CDR3 has 13 amino acids. The V end lost 4 bases, the J end lost 6 bases, and 10 bases lay between the germline ends. Germline assignment: CDR1 SGDLS and CDR2 YYNGEE. DNA for the CDR3: TGTGCCAGCAGCCTCAACTTAGCCGGGGAGCTGTTTTTT. This gives the protein CASSLNLAGELFF.

This clonotype came up a few times. This chain connects TRBV20-1 to TRBJ2-7; 7 bases agree with TRBD1. The V and J ends lost 6 bases and 2 bases, in that order; junction bases with no gene match: 10. The germline CDR1 and CDR2 sequences are DFQATT and SNEGSKA (reference sequence). The CDR3 runs 14 residues. Written as DNA, the CDR3 is TGCAGTGCACCTCCGCCGGGACAGCCCTACGAGCAGTACTTC. Translation: CSAPPPGQPYEQYF.

This clonotype has more than one count but fewer than ten. The V gene is TRBV7-2, the J gene TRBJ2-2; possible D gene TRBD1, 5 bases. V dropped 4 bases and J dropped 2 bases, with 11 bases sitting between them. In germline, CDR1 is SGHTA, CDR2 FQGNSA. The CDR3 totals 15 residues. The CDR3 sequence is CASSYRQLNTGELFF. CDR3 DNA: TGTGCCAGCAGCTATCGACAGTTAAACACCGGGGAGCTGTTTTTT. Combining the CDR3 with reference TRBV7-2 and TRBJ2-2 gives the whole variable domain GAGVSQSPSNKVTEKGKDVELRCDPISGHTALYWYRQSLGQGLEFLIYFQGNSAPDKSGLPSDRFSAERTGGSVSTLTIQRTQQEDSAVYLCASSYRQLNTGELFFGEGSRLTVL.